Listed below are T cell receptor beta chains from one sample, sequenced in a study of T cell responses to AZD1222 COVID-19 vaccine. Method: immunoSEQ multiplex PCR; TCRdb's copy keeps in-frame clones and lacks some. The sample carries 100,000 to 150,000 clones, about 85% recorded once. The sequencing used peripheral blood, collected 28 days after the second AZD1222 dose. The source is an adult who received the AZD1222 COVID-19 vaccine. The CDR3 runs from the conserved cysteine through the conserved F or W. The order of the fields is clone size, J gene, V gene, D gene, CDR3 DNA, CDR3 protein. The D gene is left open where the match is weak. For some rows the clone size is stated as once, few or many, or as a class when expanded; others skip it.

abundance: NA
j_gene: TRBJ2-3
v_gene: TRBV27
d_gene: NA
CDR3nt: TGTGCCAGCAGTTTAGGGGGGGCCCGCCTTGGGACAGATACGCAGTATTTT
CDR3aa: CASSLGGARLGTDTQYF

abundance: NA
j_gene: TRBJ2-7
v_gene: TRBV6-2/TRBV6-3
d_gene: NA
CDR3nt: TGTGCCAGCAGTTACCAGGGCTACGAGCAGTACTTC
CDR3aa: CASSYQGYEQYF

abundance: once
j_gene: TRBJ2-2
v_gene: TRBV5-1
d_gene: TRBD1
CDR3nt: TGCGCCAGCAGCGGCAGGGGGTTCACCGGGGAGCTGTTTTTT
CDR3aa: CASSGRGFTGELFF

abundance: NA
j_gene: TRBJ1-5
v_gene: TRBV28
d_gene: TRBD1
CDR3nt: TGTGCCAGCAGTGCGTCGAAACAGGGGAGCAATCAGCCCCAGCATTTT
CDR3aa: CASSASKQGSNQPQHF

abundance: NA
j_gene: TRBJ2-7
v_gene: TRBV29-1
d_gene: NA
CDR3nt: TGCAGCGTTGAGTCCTCCATTCAATACGAGCAGTACTTC
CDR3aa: CSVESSIQYEQYF

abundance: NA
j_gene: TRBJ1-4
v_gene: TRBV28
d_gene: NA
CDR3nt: TGTGCCAGCAGTTTAGGGGGTACCCTTGAAAAACTGTTTTTT
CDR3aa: CASSLGGTLEKLFF

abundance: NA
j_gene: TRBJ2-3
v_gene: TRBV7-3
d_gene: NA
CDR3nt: TGTGCCAGCAGCTTAACGGTTGGGGGGCTAAATACGCAGTATTTT
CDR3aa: CASSLTVGGLNTQYF

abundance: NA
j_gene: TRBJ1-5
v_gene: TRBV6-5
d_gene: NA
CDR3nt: TGTGCCAGCTTAGCCCCAGGGTCGGGGCAGCCCCAGCATTTT
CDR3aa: CASLAPGSGQPQHF

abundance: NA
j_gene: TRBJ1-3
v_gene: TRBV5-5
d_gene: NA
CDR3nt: TGTGCCAGCAGCTTGGGGGAGCCCCAGGTGGACACCATATATTTT
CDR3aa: CASSLGEPQVDTIYF

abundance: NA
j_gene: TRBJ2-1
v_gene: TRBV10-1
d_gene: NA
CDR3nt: TGCGCCAGCAGCCAGGGGCGAACCTACAATGAGCAGTTCTTC
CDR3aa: CASSQGRTYNEQFF

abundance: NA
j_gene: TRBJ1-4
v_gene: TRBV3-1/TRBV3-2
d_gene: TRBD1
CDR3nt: TGTGCCAGCAGCCAACGCAGGGGGCCGGAGGAAAAACTGTTTTTT
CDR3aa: CASSQRRGPEEKLFF

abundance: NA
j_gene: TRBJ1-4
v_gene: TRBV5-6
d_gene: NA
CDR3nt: TGTGCCAGCAGCCTGGTACTGGGGGGGAATGAAAAACTGTTTTTT
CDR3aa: CASSLVLGGNEKLFF

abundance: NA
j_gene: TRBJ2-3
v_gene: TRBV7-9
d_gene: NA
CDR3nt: TGTGCCAGCAGCTTTGGTCAGTTTAGCACAGATACGCAGTATTTT
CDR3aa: CASSFGQFSTDTQYF

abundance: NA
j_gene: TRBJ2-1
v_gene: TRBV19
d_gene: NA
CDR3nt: TGTGCCAGTGGGGGGCCTCAAATTAGCTCCTACAATGAGCAGTTCTTC
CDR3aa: CASGGPQISSYNEQFF

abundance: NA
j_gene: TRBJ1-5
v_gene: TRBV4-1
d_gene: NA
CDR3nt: TGCGCCAGCAGCCAAGAAAGGGGTAGGGGGTCAGGCAATCAGCCCCAGCATTTT
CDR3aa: CASSQERGRGSGNQPQHF

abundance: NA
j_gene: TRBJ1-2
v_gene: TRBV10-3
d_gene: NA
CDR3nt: TGTGCCATCAGTGGGGCAGAGGGAGGCTACACCTTC
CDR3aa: CAISGAEGGYTF

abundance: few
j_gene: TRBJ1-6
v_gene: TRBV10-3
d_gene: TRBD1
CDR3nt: TGTGCCATCAGTGAAATACAGGGGCGCTCACCCCTCCACTTT
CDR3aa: CAISEIQGRSPLHF

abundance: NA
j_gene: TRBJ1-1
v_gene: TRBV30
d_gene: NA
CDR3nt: TGTGCCTGGGGGAGGGATTGGGGTTTGACTGAAGCTTTCTTT
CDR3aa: CAWGRDWGLTEAFF

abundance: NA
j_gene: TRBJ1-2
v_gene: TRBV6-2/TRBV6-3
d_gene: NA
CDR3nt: TGTGCCAGCAGTTACGGGCCGGGAAGGGGACATAACTATGGCTACACCTTC
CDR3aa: CASSYGPGRGHNYGYTF

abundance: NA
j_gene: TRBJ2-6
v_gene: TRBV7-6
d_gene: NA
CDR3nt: TGTGCCAGCAGCTTAGACGAAGCTGGGGCCAACGTCCTGACTTTC
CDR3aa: CASSLDEAGANVLTF

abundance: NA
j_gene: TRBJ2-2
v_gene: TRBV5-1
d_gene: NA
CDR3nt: TGCGCCAGCAGTAGGGGGAACACCGGGGAGCTGTTTTTT
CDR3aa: CASSRGNTGELFF

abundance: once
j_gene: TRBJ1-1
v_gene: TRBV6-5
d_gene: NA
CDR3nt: TGTGCCAGCAGCCGACCCATGAACACTGAAGCTTTCTTT
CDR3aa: CASSRPMNTEAFF

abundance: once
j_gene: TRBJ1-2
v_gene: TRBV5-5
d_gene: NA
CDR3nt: TGTGCCAGCAGCCCAATGACCCCCGGTCTTGGCTACACCTTC
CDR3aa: CASSPMTPGLGYTF

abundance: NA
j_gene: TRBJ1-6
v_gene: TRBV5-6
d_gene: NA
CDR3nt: TGTGCCAGCAGCTTGAGCGGGGGCCTTTATAATTCACCCCTCCACTTT
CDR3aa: CASSLSGGLYNSPLHF

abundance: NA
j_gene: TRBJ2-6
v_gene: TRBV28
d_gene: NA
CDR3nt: TGTGCCGCCATAACCAAAAGCCGCTCTGGGGCCAACGTCCTGACTTTC
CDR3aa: CAAITKSRSGANVLTF

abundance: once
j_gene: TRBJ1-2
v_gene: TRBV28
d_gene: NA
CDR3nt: TGTGCCAGCAGTCTCCCCGCGGGGATCAATGGCTACACCTTC
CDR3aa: CASSLPAGINGYTF

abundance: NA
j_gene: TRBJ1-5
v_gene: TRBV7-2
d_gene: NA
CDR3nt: TGTGCCAGCAGCTTAAGTGGTGGGAAAGGGCAGCCCCAGCATTTT
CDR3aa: CASSLSGGKGQPQHF

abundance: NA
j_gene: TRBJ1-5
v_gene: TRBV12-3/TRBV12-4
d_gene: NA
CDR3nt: TGTGCCAGCAGCCAAAATCAGCCCCAGCATTTT
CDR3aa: CASSQNQPQHF

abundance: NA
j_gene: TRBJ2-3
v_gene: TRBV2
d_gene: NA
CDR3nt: TGTGCCAGCACTACCCCCCCAGATACGCAGTATTTT
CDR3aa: CASTTPPDTQYF

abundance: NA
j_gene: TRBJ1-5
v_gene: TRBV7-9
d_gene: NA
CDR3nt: TGTGCCAGCAGCTTAGAGGCGAGTACGGGACAGCCCCAGCATTTT
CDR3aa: CASSLEASTGQPQHF

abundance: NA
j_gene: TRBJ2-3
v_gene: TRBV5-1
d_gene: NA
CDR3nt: TGCGCCAGCAGCGTCGGCGGGTGGCTGGATACGCAGTATTTT
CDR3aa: CASSVGGWLDTQYF

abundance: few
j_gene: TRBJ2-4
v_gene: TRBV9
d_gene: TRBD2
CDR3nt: TGTGCCAGCAGCGTAGACAGCGGGGGTAGAAGCATTCAGTACTTC
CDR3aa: CASSVDSGGRSIQYF

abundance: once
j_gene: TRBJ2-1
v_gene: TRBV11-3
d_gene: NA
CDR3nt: TGTGCCAGCAGCGGTTCGGGGGGACACTCATACAATGAGCAGTTCTTC
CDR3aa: CASSGSGGHSYNEQFF